The clone carrying this T cell receptor (beta chain) appeared once. The V gene's germline CDR1 is LGHDT and CDR2 YNNKEL (reference sequence). Unmatched junction bases numbered 13, after V lost 2 bases and J lost 6 bases. The CDR3 contains 17 residues. The sample originates from a study of blood T cell repertoires in COVID-19. Using immunoSEQ multiplex PCR, the repertoire was profiled, and TCRdb retains in-frame clones only, with some absent. The sample contains 150,000 to 200,000 clones, about 80% of which appear only once. The clonotype originates from a woman between 50 and 59 years old with active or convalescent COVID-19. The chain couples TRBV3-1 (or the pseudogene TRBV3-2) to TRBJ2-1, with 7 bases identical to TRBD2. Sample: peripheral blood. The CDR3 is CASSQPRLAQRGNEQFF. The DNA of the CDR3 is TGTGCCAGCAGCCAACCCCGACTAGCCCAAAGGGGCAATGAGCAGTTCTTC.